The 18 T cell receptor beta chains below all came from one sample that was sequenced in a study of tumor-infiltrating lymphocytes in primary liver carcinoma. From unsorted bulk tissue weighing about 20-31 mg, DNA and RNA were co-extracted. Using a constant-region primer together with ProtoScript II reverse transcriptase, TCR beta cDNA was made from approximately 0.55 ug of total RNA. Library construction for TCR beta comprised three nested multiplex PCR rounds performed with slightly modified ARM-PCR. Primers for the first two PCR rounds were TRBV1-TRBV30 forward primers and a C-beta reverse primer (around 10 cycles per round). TCRdb re-called the multiplex PCR reads with MiXCR, one entry per CDR3 protein. The sample contains about 96,000 distinct CDR3 sequences, less than 75% of which appear only once. Specimen: tumor-adjacent normal liver tissue. The receptors originated from a man aged 35-49 years with primary liver carcinoma and hepatitis B virus infection.

This clonotype was counted ten times or more. The J gene is TRBJ2-1, the V gene TRBV13; the D is unclear. This CDR3 has 11 residues. V shed 2 bases and J shed 5 bases, with 1 base lying between them. The germline CDR1 and CDR2 sequences are PRHDT and FYEKMQ (reference sequence). The CDR3 DNA is TGTGCCAGCAGCTTAAACAATGAGCAGTTCTTC. Protein product: CASSLNNEQFF. Combining the CDR3 with reference TRBV13 and TRBJ2-1 gives the whole variable domain AAGVIQSPRHLIKEKRETATLKCYPIPRHDTVYWYQQGPGQDPQFLISFYEKMQSDKGSIPDRFSAQQFSDYHSELNMSSLELGDSALYFCASSLNNEQFFGPGTRLTVL.

Comments on this clonotype: Given a much more abundant clone one base away, this may be a read error. The chain carries TRBV7-9 and TRBJ2-7; no clear D. V was pared by 1 base and J by 5 bases, with 15 bases between. CDR3 length: 15 residues. CDR1 SEHNR and CDR2 FQNEAQ come from the germline V gene (reference sequence). The CDR3: CASSLEGPLSHEQYF. The CDR3 DNA reads as TGTGCCAGCAGCTTAGAAGGGCCCTTATCCCACGAGCAGTACTTC.

V gene TRBV11-2 combines with J gene TRBJ1-1; 9 bases align to TRBD1. This CDR3 spans 13 amino acids. Germline V gene data show CDR1 as SGHAT and CDR2 as FQNNGV. The CDR3 nucleotides are TGTGTCGGCAGCAGAGGCGGGACAGGGAATGCTTTCTTT. It yields the protein CVGSRGGTGNAFF.

As regards this clonotype: Its ends do not fully match the called genes, so a read error is possible. The chain uses TRBV2 and TRBJ2-3; maybe TRBD2 (6 bases). This CDR3 is 15 amino acids long. Germline-derived CDR1 and CDR2 are SNHLY and FYNNEI. The DNA for the CDR3 is TGTGCCAGCAGCCCGGGAGAGGGTGGACCAGTTACGCGGTATTTT. Translation gives CASSPGEGGPVTRYF.

This clonotype came up once. This may come from a read error, since a much larger clone is one base off. The rearrangement uses TRBV10-3 and TRBJ2-5, with TRBD1 matching over 8 bases. Germline CDR1 ENHRY, CDR2 SYGVKD. The length of the CDR3 is 15 residues. CDR3 sequence: CAVSSDRGIGETQYF. The CDR3 DNA reads TGTGCCGTCAGTTCAGACAGGGGTATTGGAGAGACCCAGTACTTC.

About this clonotype: Just one base apart from a much larger clone, this may be a read error. The rearrangement uses TRBV25-1 and TRBJ2-5; no clear D. Germline CDR1 and CDR2: MGHDK and SYGVNS. Trimming left V 4 bases short and J 7 bases short, with 10 bases between. The CDR3 is 12 residues long. The CDR3 region has the DNA TGTGCCAGCAGTGCGCCCAGATGGACCCAGTACTTC. Translating it yields CASSAPRWTQYF.

Points on this clonotype: The junction departs from germline at one end; a sequencing error may be responsible. This chain links TRBV6-6 with TRBJ2-5, with D unclear. The CDR3 contains 11 residues. Per germline, CDR1 MNHNY and CDR2 SVGAGI (reference sequence). The CDR3 DNA reads TGTGCCAGCAGTATCGAAGAGGCCCACTACTTC. Translation gives CASSIEEAHYF.

In regard to this clonotype: With a much larger clone just one base away, this may be a read error. The rearrangement links TRBV6-1 to TRBJ2-2; 7 positions match TRBD2. Per germline, CDR1 MNHNS and CDR2 SASEGT. J was trimmed by 8 bases and V by 7 bases; bases with no gene match: 7. The CDR3 covers 13 residues. The CDR3 nucleotides read TGTGCCAGCACCCTAGGGAGGGGTGGGGAGCTGTTTTTT. It encodes CASTLGRGGELFF.

This chain uses TRBV9 with TRBJ1-2; D gene uncertain. The V end was cut by 4 bases, the J end by 1 base, with 17 bases between. The CDR3 sequence is 16 residues long. The germline CDR1 and CDR2 sequences are SGDLS and YYNGEE. CDR3 sequence: CASSYDPKQLNYGYTF. The CDR3 DNA follows: TGTGCCAGCAGCTACGACCCGAAACAGCTTAACTATGGCTACACCTTC.

Comment on this clonotype: The final CDR3 position lacks the conserved phenylalanine or tryptophan, pointing to a likely read error. The chain carries TRBV4-1 and TRBJ2-7, with D hard to call. Trimming removed 0 bases from V and 0 bases from J, with 9 bases in between. CDR3 length: 15 amino acids. Germline assignment: CDR1 MGHRA and CDR2 YSYEKL. The CDR3 here is CASSQDSKSSYEQYL. DNA for the CDR3: TGCGCCAGCAGCCAAGACAGTAAGAGCTCCTACGAGCAGTACTTG.

Concerning this clonotype: Given a much more abundant clone one base away, this may be a read error. This chain joins TRBV10-3 and TRBJ2-1, with 9 bases that match TRBD2. The CDR3 has 16 amino acids. The V segment lost 4 bases and the J segment 6 bases; nucleotides outside the gene matches: 10. Germline values: CDR1 ENHRY, CDR2 SYGVKD. CDR3 loop: CAISGSSGTDSNEQFF. CDR3 nucleotide sequence: TGTGCCATCAGTGGGTCTAGCGGGACCGACTCCAATGAGCAGTTCTTC.

As regards this clonotype: A much larger clonotype is one base distant, so this may be a read error. This sequence joins TRBV10-3 and TRBJ1-5; D is possibly TRBD1 (5 bases). This CDR3 has 13 amino acids. Germline loops: CDR1 ENHRY, CDR2 SYGVKD. The CDR3 here is CAISEMTDQPHHF. Here the CDR3 DNA reads TGTGCCATCAGTGAAATGACAGATCAGCCCCATCATTTT.

Regarding this clonotype: Its ends do not fully match the called genes, so a read error is possible. This chain connects TRBV29-1 to TRBJ2-7; TRBD1 aligns across 11 bases. Germline V gene data show CDR1 as SQVTM and CDR2 as ANQGSEA. There are 12 residues in the CDR3. This CDR3 is CSVWTGGGEQYF. CDR3 nucleotide sequence: TGCAGCGTTTGGACAGGGGGCGGCGAGCAGTATTTC.

This clonotype was seen many times. This chain links TRBV12-3 or TRBV12-4 with TRBJ1-1; possible D gene TRBD1, 6 bases. The CDR3 is 12 residues long. V was pared by 4 bases and J by 6 bases, with 9 bases between. Here the CDR3 reads CASSSDRSEAFF. The CDR3 DNA sequence: TGTGCCAGCAGTTCTGACAGGTCTGAAGCTTTCTTT.

The chain combines TRBV4-1 with TRBJ2-1, with D perhaps TRBD1 (7 bases). The CDR3 has 17 residues. With 5 bases removed from V and 7 bases from J, the gap between germline ends came to 24 bases. The germline CDR1 and CDR2 sequences are MGHRA and YSYEKL. The CDR3 nucleotides are TGCGCCAGCAGCGTAGAGGCGGTAGTACAGGGGAGGAATGAGCAGTTCTTC. Translated, it gives CASSVEAVVQGRNEQFF.

For this clonotype: At one end the junction does not follow the germline gene, possibly because of a read error. The rearrangement joins TRBV11-2 to TRBJ2-7; D may be TRBD1 (6 bases). CDR1 SGHAT and CDR2 FQNNGV come from the germline V gene. The CDR3 is 14 amino acids. CDR3 in DNA: TGTGCCAACAGCCTCCAACAGGGTGTGGTTGTGCAGTACTTC. This encodes CANSLQQGVVVQYF.

This clonotype was counted once. A read error is possible here, since a much larger clone lies one base away. Without the conserved terminal phenylalanine or tryptophan, this CDR3 likely stems from a read error. Here the CDR3 DNA reads TGTGCCAGCAGCTCCGTTGGAAACTCCTACAATGAGCAGTTCCTC. This gives the protein CASSSVGNSYNEQFL. The chain carries TRBV14 and TRBJ2-1; D is uncertain. Germline assignment: CDR1 SGHDN and CDR2 FVKESK. The CDR3 length is 15 residues. Between the trimmed V and J ends, which lost 5 bases and 0 bases, there was a span of 11 bases.

A note on this clonotype: One end of the junction is discordant with germline, which a read error may explain. V usage is TRBV14 and J usage is TRBJ2-2; tentatively, D is TRBD1 (5 bases). The CDR3 contains 14 residues. CDR1 and CDR2 (germline): SGHDN, FVKESK. CDR3 sequence reads: CATSQITGIGELFF. The CDR3 coding sequence is TGTGCCACCAGCCAGATCACAGGCATCGGGGAGCTGTTTTTT. Combining the CDR3 with reference TRBV14 and TRBJ2-2 gives the whole variable domain EAGVTQFPSHSVIEKGQTVTLRCDPISGHDNLYWYRRVMGKEIKFLLHFVKESKQDESGMPNNRFLAERTGGTYSTLKVQPAELEDSGVYFCATSQITGIGELFFGEGSRLTVL.